This T cell receptor (beta chain) was sequenced during a study of T cell clonotyping in hematopoietic cell transplantation. The study, taken as a whole, reports: Pathologically expanded recipient clonotypes increased progressively from day 30 to day 180 as diversity fell. Few recipient clonotypes overlapped donors; over 95% were de novo at given depth. No sorting was done, leaving CD4 and CD8 contributions mixed. Higher Inverse Simpson Index values in graft donor and pretransplant recipient predicted broader posttransplant TCR diversity.

TCRdb's copy holds only in-frame clones and misses some; the assay was immunoSEQ multiplex PCR. The table records about 43,000 clones, 95% of them present only once. Worth noting for this clone: Its matching antigen is unknown. This sample also contains other DNA sequences that code for the same CDR3.

This CDR3 has 14 residues. V lost 2 bases and J 3 bases, leaving 10 bases between the germline ends. Germline CDR1 is SGHRS and CDR2 is YFSETQ. Sample: peripheral blood mononuclear cells. This chain connects TRBV5-1 to TRBJ2-3; D possibly corresponds to TRBD1 (6 bases). This sequence was found in a man aged 25 to 40 in good health. Some clones in this sample may be carry-over from other donors' samples. CDR3 bases: TGCGCCAGCAGCTTAGGGACATCTACAGATACGCAGTATTTT. Protein: CASSLGTSTDTQYF.